This entry describes one T cell receptor beta chain. Its antigen remains unknown. Assay: immunoSEQ multiplex PCR; the TCRdb copy retains only in-frame clones and omits some. The sample holds nearly 95,000 clones; approximately 94% are singletons and the top ten take about 2.4%. Looked up from germline, CDR1 is MNHEY and CDR2 is SVGAGI. V gave up 8 bases and J gave up 4 bases; unmatched junction bases: 8. This CDR3 is 13 amino acids long. The source of the sample is a study of OX40 agonist ivuxolimab in advanced cancers. Background on the study: Patients with hepatocellular carcinoma, melanoma, renal cell or head and neck cancer made up the dose-escalation patients. Points from the study as a whole: CD8+ T cells showed, on average, more clonal expansion than CD4+ cells.

Samples were taken at baseline and on day 1 of cycles 4 and 7. The sequencing here drew on CD4+ or CD8+ T cells sorted from blood, taken in a trial of the OX40 agonist ivuxolimab. The receptor was derived from an adult with an advanced solid tumor such as melanoma, head and neck, liver or kidney cancer. The chain uses TRBV6-5 and TRBJ2-7; 7 bases line up with TRBD1. CDR3 nucleotides: TGTGCCAGCTCCCCAGGGGGTACGTACGAGCAGTACTTC. Translated: CASSPGGTYEQYF.